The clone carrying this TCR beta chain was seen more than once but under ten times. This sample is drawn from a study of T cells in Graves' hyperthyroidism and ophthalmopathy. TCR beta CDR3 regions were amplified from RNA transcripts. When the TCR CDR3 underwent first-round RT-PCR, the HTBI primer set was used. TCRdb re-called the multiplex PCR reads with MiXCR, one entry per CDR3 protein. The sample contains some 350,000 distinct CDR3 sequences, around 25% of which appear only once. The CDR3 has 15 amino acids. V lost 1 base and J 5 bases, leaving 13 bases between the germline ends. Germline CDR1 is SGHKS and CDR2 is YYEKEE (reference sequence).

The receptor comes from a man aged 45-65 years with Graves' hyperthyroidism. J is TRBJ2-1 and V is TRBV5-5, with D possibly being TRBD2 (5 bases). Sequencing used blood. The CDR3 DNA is TGTGCCAGCAGCTTGAGCGAGCGGCGACACAATGAGCAGTTCTTC. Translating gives CASSLSERRHNEQFF.